Here is one T cell receptor (beta chain) with its context. Its antigen specificity is not known. No qualities accompany the bases; no much larger clone lies one base away. The cohort was made up of 666 healthy bone marrow donors. At the time of sampling, every cohort member was nominally healthy, though immune exposures that went unrecorded were likely present. The donor was CMV seronegative and belonged to the group of approximately 320 seronegative cohort members. Every donor gave a peripheral blood sample, and the peripheral blood mononuclear cells from that sample were used for TCR beta sequencing. The Qiagen DNeasy Blood Extraction Kit was used to extract genomic DNA from the blood cell samples. The CDR3 goes from the cysteine to the phenylalanine over 13 residues. Only CDR3 DNA is held: 39 bases, read in frame from base 1. The library was prepared using the immunoSEQ multiplex PCR assay. For the multiplex PCR, a mixture combining 60 forward primers for TCR Vbeta segments and 13 reverse primers for TCR Jbeta segments was used. A multiplex PCR assay on genomic DNA amplified the CDR3 region of rearranged TCR beta genes. The Illumina HiSeq System was used to sequence the amplified TCR beta libraries as 87-base-pair reads. Turning to the authors' computational methods: A later analysis counted around 72 million unique TCR beta chains across the 650 to 700 repertoires, and 10 million to 11 million of these chains were shared by at least two donors. Raw reads were error-corrected and collapsed into unique sequences by a nearest-neighbor algorithm in which closely related sequences were merged to remove PCR and sequencing errors. To assign V, D and J gene segments, CDR3 sequences were aligned to IMGT reference sequences. For a sequence to be retained, a match of at least six nucleotides was required to both a V gene segment and a J gene segment. A rearrangement counted as productive if the CDR3 had no stop codons and remained in frame with V and J, and every other rearrangement counted as non-productive. CDR3 was defined by IMGT convention, running from the second conserved V-encoded cysteine to the conserved J-encoded phenylalanine. The earlier analysis of some 540 of the donors excluded any sequence lacking an unambiguous match to a single V gene segment. An earlier analysis of several hundred of the donors classified V segments as functional when productive rearrangements were above 56.7% and as segregating when the standard deviation between donors was above 5%. A statistical classification framework was developed to diagnose cytomegalovirus status using the catalog of TCR beta chain sequences. In a later analysis, V and J genes were assigned by comparing TCR nucleotide sequences against IMGT/GENE-DB human TR gene sequences. In a later analysis, CDR3 sequences and most-parsimonious VDJ recombination scenarios were assigned using the TCRdist pipeline. In a later analysis, every TCR beta chain was defined by the combination of its CDR3 amino acid sequence and its V-gene family, and reads without a unique V-gene family were dropped. To address suspected cross-contamination and a sequencing artifact, a later analysis removed under 600 highly shared, low-generation-probability nucleotide sequences. In a later analysis, a clonal expansion index for each public chain was calculated from normalized within-repertoire ranks of inferred template counts. In a later analysis, generation probabilities were computed with a VDJ recombination model fitted to out-of-frame rearrangements, and the resulting probabilities were checked against IGoR. Hypergeometric tests were used in a later analysis to score TCR-TCR, TCR-HLA and TCR-CMV co-occurrence, with a repertoire-size bias correction applied to the TCR pairs. False discovery rates were estimated in a later analysis by permuting HLA or CMV assignments 20 times. In a later analysis, co-occurring TCRs were grouped using DBSCAN, and TCRdist sequence similarity was added for clustering within HLA-allele-positive subsets. Repertoires with fewer than 30,000 or more than 120,000 public chains, plus five repertoires with anomalous nucleotide sharing, were excluded from co-occurrence clustering. This is the immuneACCESS table as TCRdb keeps it, with only in-frame sequences that have V and J called. A part of the clones is gone; compared with another copy, unresolved V genes explain less than half, and the rest is unexplained. That table furnishes V, J and clone size, whereas the DNA furnished D and trimming. The sample table shows 140,000 or so clones, and 65% to 75% are seen once. The ten largest clones take up more than 4% of the sample.

The data are from a study of cytomegalovirus exposure and HLA in healthy donors (dated by TCRdb to about 2017). With regard to the full study: According to an earlier analysis of around 600 of the donors, some 180 million T cells yielded some 110 million unique TCR beta sequences and around 280 Gb of sequence data. The aim of the study was to test whether cataloging public T cell receptors could identify signatures of past pathogen exposure. Class I and class II HLA loci were covered by the typing at four-digit resolution. Genome-wide SNP genotypes for about three fifths of the roughly 670 donors were used in a later genetic analysis, which treated that subset as a discovery cohort. Among around 400 genotyped donors of the cohort, an average of roughly 230,000 unique TCR beta nucleotide sequences was sequenced per donor, of which about 20% were non-productive. Alongside the repertoire data, information on donor age, sex, ethnicity and CMV serostatus was compiled. Among the roughly 430 genotyped donors, around 81% belonged to the genetic ancestry cluster associated with self-reported Caucasian donors. The study profiled the T cell repertoires of under 700 subjects by immunosequencing and related them to cytomegalovirus serostatus. In addition to the first cohort of 650 to 750 subjects, a separate validation cohort of approximately 130 different subjects was used. About 320 gigabases of sequencing data and tens of millions of unique TCR sequences were included in an early release covering several hundred HLA-typed donors. The number of typed donors differed by locus: about 620-640 for A, B, C, DRB1 and DQB1; 522 for DQA1; 606 for DPA1; and about 450 for DPB1. The later analysis used no new phenotypic data to find candidate immune exposures, relying instead on TCR beta sequences and their occurrence across donors. Roughly 5 DR-DQ haplotypes were treated as single units for association and clustering because of strong linkage in the cohort. To predict cytomegalovirus infection status, the study brought together high-throughput TCR immunosequencing, statistical association of individual TCRs with disease status, and machine learning. An earlier analysis of 587 of the donors applied high-throughput TCR beta sequencing to assess whether each TCR beta V gene segment acted as functional or pseudogenic. A later analysis re-analyzed previously published TCR beta repertoires from 500 to 700 donors and added high-resolution HLA genotyping to study TCR occurrence patterns. All discovery cohort repertoires had been generated using a single sequencing platform.

General conclusions and limits of the study: In a later analysis, HLA-associated TCR beta chains were found to be more clonally expanded and to have lower generation probabilities than equally common non-associated chains. While some public TCRs were present in many individuals, most TCR sequences turned up only very rarely across donors. In vitro tests confirmed that a few of the cytomegalovirus-associated TCR beta chains recognize cytomegalovirus antigens. The study gave a list of under 200 TCR beta chains associated with cytomegalovirus. A later analysis found that TCR association rates varied across HLA loci, with DRB1 alleles showing the most associated TCRs and HLA-C alleles the fewest. CMV serostatus was the only immune exposure information available for the cohort. According to a later analysis, parvovirus B19, influenza, CMV and Epstein-Barr virus appeared linked to several top co-occurrence clusters. A further reported finding was that TCR beta sequences accurately predicted the HLA-A and HLA-B alleles for most subjects in the first cohort. An earlier analysis of around 540 of the donors showed that most TCR beta V segments appeared in productive rearrangements either about 87% or about 30% of the time, which broadly matched IMGT annotations. The authors suggested that the approach could potentially be generalized to other disease states and immunological phenotypes. The sequencing pipeline was judged likely to have produced a cluster of highly shared sequence variants as a technical artifact. Because the 87-base-pair reads could not distinguish some IMGT-functional V segments, including TRBV6-2 and TRBV6-3, those segments were excluded. Because counts were too low, seventeen rarely observed V segments, including chromosome 9 orphons, were left out of the earlier analysis of roughly 600 of the donors. According to a later analysis, most CMV-associated TCR beta chains appeared to be HLA-restricted, and the HLA associations seemed to be driven largely by CMV exposure. When HLA alleles, especially DR and DQ, strongly co-occurred, attributing TCR associations to individual alleles was difficult. Linkage disequilibrium might explain the correlated functional status among segregating V segments, but an unknown experimental factor could not be excluded. The presence/absence analyses assumed that sequencing depth was roughly uniform across donors, and that assumption may not be true. The cohort was sequenced for TCR beta chains only, and without alpha or paired-chain data the features that could be detected were limited. Because some donors lacked HLA typing at each locus, the association tests relied only on the typed subset. Specific HLA alleles were associated with 15,000 to 20,000 TCR beta sequences at a false discovery rate of 0.05 in a later analysis. An association between a missense DCLRE1C variant and V-gene and J-gene trimming of TCR beta chains was found in a later genetic analysis and replicated in an independent cohort. In both the original and validation cohorts, the classifier was reported to diagnose cytomegalovirus status with high specificity and sensitivity. A later genetic analysis reported fewer N-insertions in productive TCRs among donors in an Asian-associated ancestry cluster than the roughly 620-donor mean.

Sequenced material: PBMCs. The rearranged chain carries TRBV21-1 and TRBJ2-7; the table's D call, TRBD1, has no DNA check behind it. TRBV21-1 is a pseudogene segment. This TCR came from a man between 60 and 75 years old in good health and CMV-seronegative. The DNA is as follows: TGTGCCAGCAAACTTAGGGGGCCGATCGAGCAGTACTTC. Its amino acids are CASKLRGPIEQYF.